This entry lists 7 T cell receptor beta chains sequenced from one sample in a study of T cells after yellow fever vaccination. TCRdb processed the 5' RACE reads anew with MiXCR; each CDR3 protein has one entry. The sample has about 320,000 distinct CDR3 sequences; roughly 4.3% are singletons. The source material was PBMCs, sampled 15 days after the yellow fever booster vaccination. These receptors were collected from a man in his late teens or twenties who received the YFV17D yellow fever vaccine.

The V gene is TRBV5-1, the J gene TRBJ1-4, with 9 bases that match TRBD1. This CDR3 comprises 16 residues. V shed 3 bases, J shed 2 bases, and the junction held 5 bases outside the gene matches. Germline CDR1 SGHRS, CDR2 YFSETQ. CDR3 sequence: CASSWQGTGTNEKLFF. In DNA form, the CDR3 reads TGCGCCAGCAGCTGGCAAGGGACAGGGACTAATGAAAAACTGTTTTTT.

The J gene is TRBJ2-2, the V gene TRBV27, with D possibly matching TRBD1 (5 bases). With 11 bases removed from V and 3 bases from J, the gap between germline ends came to 16 bases. The CDR3 extends over 14 amino acids. The germline gives CDR1 MNHEY, CDR2 SMNVEV (reference sequence). The CDR3 DNA reads TGTGCCTCCTCTCCAGCAGGGTACACCGGGGAGCTGTTTTTT. Encoded protein: CASSPAGYTGELFF.

This clonotype was counted a few times. This sequence joins TRBV20-1 and TRBJ2-3; D is possibly TRBD2 (7 bases). V lost 1 base to trimming and J lost 7 bases, with 15 bases between them. CDR1 is DFQATT and CDR2 is SNEGSKA in the germline V gene (reference sequence). The CDR3 loop spans 14 amino acids. CDR3 nucleotides: TGCAGTGCTAGAGCGGGGGGCCCCTCTTATACGCAGTATTTT. Translating gives CSARAGGPSYTQYF.

In its sample, this clonotype was seen many times. The chain is built from TRBV20-1 and TRBJ2-7; either TRBD1 or TRBD2 may fit D (6 bases each). The CDR3 consists of 13 residues. Per the germline V gene, CDR1 is DFQATT and CDR2 is SNEGSKA (reference sequence). Trimming took 6 bases from V and 6 from J, leaving 18 bases between them. CDR3 bases: TGCAGTGCCACCGGGACACCCGGGAGCGAGCAGTACTTC. This gives the protein CSATGTPGSEQYF.

This clonotype was found a few times. This chain links TRBV9 with TRBJ2-5; D perhaps matches TRBD2 (6 bases). The germline V gene encodes CDR1 SGDLS and CDR2 YYNGEE. There are 16 residues in the CDR3. The V end lost 0 bases, the J end lost 0 bases, and 12 bases lay between the germline ends. The CDR3 nucleotides read TGTGCCAGCAGCGTAGGTGGTAGCGGAGACCAAGAGACCCAGTACTTC. Its translation is CASSVGGSGDQETQYF.

This clonotype was observed a handful of times. The chain couples TRBV6-2 or TRBV6-3 to TRBJ2-1; a weak D match, TRBD2 (6 bases). The CDR3 totals 17 residues. CDR1 is MNHEY and CDR2 is SVGEGT in the germline V gene. V was pared by 0 bases and J by 1 base, with 13 bases between. The CDR3: CASSYSAGSMSYNEQFF. Here the CDR3 DNA reads TGTGCCAGCAGTTACTCGGCGGGGAGTATGTCCTACAATGAGCAGTTCTTC.

The table lists this clonotype with many counts. The V gene is TRBV29-1, the J gene TRBJ1-1, with D unclear. Trimming pared 3 bases from V and 1 base from J, leaving 9 bases between. CDR1 is SQVTM and CDR2 is ANQGSEA in the germline V gene. This CDR3 contains 13 residues. Here the CDR3 reads CSVDNSGNTEAFF. The CDR3 nucleotides are TGCAGCGTTGATAATTCGGGGAACACTGAAGCTTTCTTT.